Given below is one T cell receptor (beta chain) in context. This record comes from a study of blood T cell repertoires in COVID-19. Whole-study context: Donors in the United States, Italy and Spain gave samples during acute or convalescent COVID-19. PBMCs, B-cell-depleted T cells, or T cells provided the cDNA or gDNA that made up the material.

The Seattle patients, enrolled during active infection, were followed longitudinally. Generated by immunoSEQ multiplex PCR, the TCRdb table keeps only in-frame clones and is missing some. The table has 200,000 to 250,000 clones, approximately 90% seen once. The sequence was collected from a man in his sixties with COVID-19, enrolled during active disease. Sequences were obtained from peripheral blood.

CDR3 coding DNA: TGTGCCAGCAGGACAGGGGATAGCAATCAGCCCCAGCATTTT. Translating it yields CASRTGDSNQPQHF. The chain employs TRBV28 and TRBJ1-5, with 8 bases aligning to TRBD1. The V gene's germline CDR1 is MDHEN and CDR2 SYDVKM. The CDR3 is made up of 14 amino acids. After removal of 6 bases from V and 0 bases from J, the junction contained 1 base not matched to a gene.